Listed below are T cell receptor beta chains from one sample, sequenced in a study of cytomegalovirus exposure and HLA in healthy donors. Produced via immunoSEQ multiplex PCR; TCRdb's table is partial and in-frame only. The table shows about 220,000 clones, with 90% to 95% occurring only once. The sample taken for sequencing was PBMCs. These receptors originate from a woman between 18 and 30 years old in good health and CMV-seronegative. Both conserved end residues are part of each CDR3. Fields, in order: V gene, clone size, J gene, D gene, CDR3 DNA, CDR3 protein. A D gene is named only where the DNA matches it firmly. Rows may omit the clone size; those that give it use once, few, many or a size class.

V gene: TRBV9; clone size: NA; J gene: TRBJ2-7; D gene: TRBD2; CDR3 DNA: TGTGCCAGCAGCCCGTCCCCCGGGGAGGGATTTTACGAGCAGTACTTC; CDR3 protein: CASSPSPGEGFYEQYF
V gene: TRBV7-8; clone size: NA; J gene: TRBJ2-5; D gene: NA; CDR3 DNA: TGTGCCAGCAGACCCGGGTCACAAGAGACCCAGTACTTC; CDR3 protein: CASRPGSQETQYF
V gene: TRBV6-4; clone size: NA; J gene: TRBJ2-1; D gene: NA; CDR3 DNA: TGTGCCAGCAGTCTTAGGGGGTCGAGCTCCTACAATGAGCAGTTCTTC; CDR3 protein: CASSLRGSSSYNEQFF
V gene: TRBV18; clone size: once; J gene: TRBJ1-1; D gene: TRBD1; CDR3 DNA: TGTGCCAGCTCACCGATATTCCGGGACAGGGCCATGAACACTGAAGCTTTCTTT; CDR3 protein: CASSPIFRDRAMNTEAFF
V gene: TRBV14; clone size: few; J gene: TRBJ1-2; D gene: TRBD1; CDR3 DNA: TGTGCCAGCAGCCAAGCCGCGACAGGGACTAACTATGGCTACACCTTC; CDR3 protein: CASSQAATGTNYGYTF
V gene: TRBV5-4; clone size: NA; J gene: TRBJ1-2; D gene: TRBD1; CDR3 DNA: TGTGCCAGCAGCTTTCCCCCACAGGGGGCGCATGGCTACACCTTC; CDR3 protein: CASSFPPQGAHGYTF
V gene: TRBV29-1; clone size: NA; J gene: TRBJ2-2; D gene: NA; CDR3 DNA: TGCAGCTACAGGGCTTACACCGGGGAGCTGTTTTTT; CDR3 protein: CSYRAYTGELFF
V gene: TRBV7-6; clone size: NA; J gene: TRBJ2-7; D gene: NA; CDR3 DNA: TGTGCCAGCAGCACCCAGGGGGGAACATACTACGAGCAGTACTTC; CDR3 protein: CASSTQGGTYYEQYF
V gene: TRBV7-9; clone size: NA; J gene: TRBJ2-7; D gene: TRBD2; CDR3 DNA: TGTGCCAGCAGCCAGTCGGTAGCGGGGACCTACGAGCAGTACTTC; CDR3 protein: CASSQSVAGTYEQYF
V gene: TRBV4-1; clone size: NA; J gene: TRBJ1-1; D gene: NA; CDR3 DNA: TGCGCCAGCAGCCAAGACGAAGGCGGGAACACTGAAGCTTTCTTT; CDR3 protein: CASSQDEGGNTEAFF
V gene: TRBV5-8; clone size: NA; J gene: TRBJ2-1; D gene: NA; CDR3 DNA: TGTGCCAGCAGCTTCGGAGGACCGTACAATGAGCAGTTCTTC; CDR3 protein: CASSFGGPYNEQFF
V gene: TRBV9; clone size: NA; J gene: TRBJ2-3; D gene: NA; CDR3 DNA: TGTGCCAGCGGGCGGGCTTCTAGCACAGATACGCAGTATTTT; CDR3 protein: CASGRASSTDTQYF
V gene: TRBV5-1; clone size: NA; J gene: TRBJ2-1; D gene: NA; CDR3 DNA: TGCGCCAGCAGCTTGCGCACTCCTCCGGGACAAGAGCAGTTCTTC; CDR3 protein: CASSLRTPPGQEQFF
V gene: TRBV19; clone size: NA; J gene: TRBJ1-1; D gene: NA; CDR3 DNA: TGTGCCAGTCGACCGGAGTTGCCCAACACTGAAGCTTTCTTT; CDR3 protein: CASRPELPNTEAFF
V gene: TRBV14; clone size: once; J gene: TRBJ2-3; D gene: NA; CDR3 DNA: TGTGCCAGCAGCCACGGAGGGGTAGGCACAGATACGCAGTATTTT; CDR3 protein: CASSHGGVGTDTQYF
V gene: TRBV7-9; clone size: NA; J gene: TRBJ1-2; D gene: NA; CDR3 DNA: TGTGCCAGCAGCCGCTCCTACCTGACTTGGGGCTACACCTTC; CDR3 protein: CASSRSYLTWGYTF
V gene: TRBV7-2; clone size: NA; J gene: TRBJ2-7; D gene: TRBD2; CDR3 DNA: TGTGCCAGCAGCTTCCTTCTAGCGGGCTCCTACGAGCAGTACTTC; CDR3 protein: CASSFLLAGSYEQYF
V gene: TRBV7-9; clone size: NA; J gene: TRBJ2-1; D gene: NA; CDR3 DNA: TGTGCCAGCACCGAAACAGGGCCCGTCTACAATGAGCAGTTCTTC; CDR3 protein: CASTETGPVYNEQFF
V gene: TRBV6-1; clone size: NA; J gene: TRBJ1-2; D gene: NA; CDR3 DNA: TGTGCCAGCAGCCCGAAACCCGGAGAACCCTATGGCTACACCTTC; CDR3 protein: CASSPKPGEPYGYTF
V gene: TRBV29-1; clone size: NA; J gene: TRBJ1-1; D gene: TRBD1; CDR3 DNA: TGCAGCGTTGAGGGTACACAGGGGGCAATGGGGAGCACTGAAGCTTTCTTT; CDR3 protein: CSVEGTQGAMGSTEAFF
V gene: TRBV6-5; clone size: NA; J gene: TRBJ2-1; D gene: TRBD2; CDR3 DNA: TGTGCCAGCAGCCGAGGACTAGCGGGCAATGAGCAGTTCTTC; CDR3 protein: CASSRGLAGNEQFF
V gene: TRBV11-2; clone size: NA; J gene: TRBJ1-4; D gene: NA; CDR3 DNA: TGTGCCAGCAGCTTAGATCTGGGGGCTGAAACTAATGAAAAACTGTTTTTT; CDR3 protein: CASSLDLGAETNEKLFF
V gene: TRBV2; clone size: once; J gene: TRBJ1-5; D gene: NA; CDR3 DNA: TGTGCCAGCAGTGTGTGGCAGGACAATCAGCCCCAGCATTTT; CDR3 protein: CASSVWQDNQPQHF
V gene: TRBV6-1; clone size: NA; J gene: TRBJ2-3; D gene: TRBD1; CDR3 DNA: TGTGCCAGCAGGGGACAGGGAGCATCAGATACGCAGTATTTT; CDR3 protein: CASRGQGASDTQYF
V gene: TRBV5-4; clone size: NA; J gene: TRBJ2-1; D gene: TRBD2; CDR3 DNA: TGTGCAGCAGGAGCGGGAGAAACCTACAATGAGCAGTTCTTC; CDR3 protein: CAAGAGETYNEQFF
V gene: TRBV5-1; clone size: NA; J gene: TRBJ1-1; D gene: NA; CDR3 DNA: TGCGCCAGCAGCTTGGTACAGTCTTCCAACACTGAAGCTTTCTTT; CDR3 protein: CASSLVQSSNTEAFF
V gene: TRBV7-2; clone size: once; J gene: TRBJ1-1; D gene: TRBD1; CDR3 DNA: TGTGCCAGCAGCCTGACAGGGCAAGGGAACACTGAAGCTTTCTTT; CDR3 protein: CASSLTGQGNTEAFF
V gene: TRBV19; clone size: NA; J gene: TRBJ1-1; D gene: NA; CDR3 DNA: TGTGCCAGTAAAGGGCGTAGCGGCACTGAAGCTTTCTTT; CDR3 protein: CASKGRSGTEAFF
V gene: TRBV18; clone size: NA; J gene: TRBJ1-6; D gene: NA; CDR3 DNA: TGTGCCAGCTCACCGCGGGATAATTCACCCCTCCACTTT; CDR3 protein: CASSPRDNSPLHF
V gene: TRBV6-1; clone size: NA; J gene: TRBJ1-1; D gene: NA; CDR3 DNA: TGTGCCAGCGTAAGGGGGATAGGAGCTGAAGCTTTCTTT; CDR3 protein: CASVRGIGAEAFF
V gene: TRBV5-5; clone size: NA; J gene: TRBJ2-3; D gene: TRBD1; CDR3 DNA: TGTGCCAGCAGCTTGGGATGGGACAGGGTTAAAGATACGCAGTATTTT; CDR3 protein: CASSLGWDRVKDTQYF
V gene: TRBV6-5; clone size: few; J gene: TRBJ2-2; D gene: NA; CDR3 DNA: TGTGCCAGCAGCTTCCAAGCAGGGGAGCTGTTTTTT; CDR3 protein: CASSFQAGELFF
V gene: TRBV10-1; clone size: NA; J gene: TRBJ2-1; D gene: TRBD2; CDR3 DNA: TGCGCCAGCAGTGAACCCACTAGCGGGAGCATCGATGAGCAGTTCTTC; CDR3 protein: CASSEPTSGSIDEQFF
V gene: TRBV5-4; clone size: NA; J gene: TRBJ2-1; D gene: TRBD2; CDR3 DNA: TGTGCCAGCAGCGCCTTAAGCGGGAGAAGCTACAATGAGCAGTTCTTC; CDR3 protein: CASSALSGRSYNEQFF
V gene: TRBV5-1; clone size: NA; J gene: TRBJ2-2; D gene: NA; CDR3 DNA: TGCGCCAGCAGCACCACGCTATCCTTGAACACCGGGGAGCTGTTTTTT; CDR3 protein: CASSTTLSLNTGELFF
V gene: TRBV7-6; clone size: NA; J gene: TRBJ2-3; D gene: NA; CDR3 DNA: TGTGCCAGCAGCGGACTTCCCGATACGCAGTATTTT; CDR3 protein: CASSGLPDTQYF
V gene: TRBV6-1; clone size: NA; J gene: TRBJ1-6; D gene: NA; CDR3 DNA: TGTGCCAGCAGTACATGGAATTCACCCCTCCACTTT; CDR3 protein: CASSTWNSPLHF
V gene: TRBV5-6; clone size: NA; J gene: TRBJ2-7; D gene: TRBD2; CDR3 DNA: TGTGCCAGCAGCTTAGCGGGAGTCGGGTTCTACGAGCAGTACTTC; CDR3 protein: CASSLAGVGFYEQYF
V gene: TRBV7-9; clone size: NA; J gene: TRBJ2-1; D gene: TRBD2; CDR3 DNA: TGTGCCAGCAGCTTTTCTTTATCCGGGGGAGGGCGGGATGAGCAGTTCTTC; CDR3 protein: CASSFSLSGGGRDEQFF
V gene: TRBV5-4; clone size: NA; J gene: TRBJ1-1; D gene: TRBD1; CDR3 DNA: TGTGCCAGCAGCTTGGCCGTTGGGACAGTTGAAGCTTTCTTT; CDR3 protein: CASSLAVGTVEAFF
V gene: TRBV7-2; clone size: NA; J gene: TRBJ1-3; D gene: NA; CDR3 DNA: TGTGCCAGCAGCTTAAGTTCCAGGGTATCTTCTGGAAACACCATATATTTT; CDR3 protein: CASSLSSRVSSGNTIYF
V gene: TRBV11-2; clone size: few; J gene: TRBJ1-2; D gene: TRBD1; CDR3 DNA: TGTGCCAGCAGCATTGGGACAGGGTTAGGCGATGGCTACACCTTC; CDR3 protein: CASSIGTGLGDGYTF
V gene: TRBV6-1; clone size: NA; J gene: TRBJ1-5; D gene: NA; CDR3 DNA: TGTGCCAGCAGTGACACACAGGGAAGCAATCAGCCCCAGCATTTT; CDR3 protein: CASSDTQGSNQPQHF
V gene: TRBV5-8; clone size: NA; J gene: TRBJ1-1; D gene: NA; CDR3 DNA: TGTGCCAGCAGCTACCCGGACAGTCCGGTGGCGAACACTGAAGCTTTCTTT; CDR3 protein: CASSYPDSPVANTEAFF
V gene: TRBV19; clone size: NA; J gene: TRBJ1-1; D gene: NA; CDR3 DNA: TGTGCCAGTAGTACAGGGGCTGAAGCTTTCTTT; CDR3 protein: CASSTGAEAFF
V gene: TRBV5-1; clone size: NA; J gene: TRBJ1-1; D gene: TRBD1; CDR3 DNA: TGCGCCAGCTCTCCCCGACAGGGAGGAAGCGCTGAAGCTTTCTTT; CDR3 protein: CASSPRQGGSAEAFF
V gene: TRBV2; clone size: few; J gene: TRBJ1-3; D gene: NA; CDR3 DNA: TGTGCCAGCAGTTCAGGGATTGGAAACACCATATATTTT; CDR3 protein: CASSSGIGNTIYF
V gene: TRBV6-6; clone size: NA; J gene: TRBJ2-5; D gene: TRBD2; CDR3 DNA: TGTGCCAGCAGTTACTCTCCGGGAGGTGGAGAGACCCAGTACTTC; CDR3 protein: CASSYSPGGGETQYF
V gene: TRBV19; clone size: NA; J gene: TRBJ2-7; D gene: NA; CDR3 DNA: TGTGCCAGTAGCTTCGACTCCGCGGGGAACGAGCAGTACTTC; CDR3 protein: CASSFDSAGNEQYF
V gene: TRBV4-1; clone size: NA; J gene: TRBJ1-5; D gene: TRBD1; CDR3 DNA: TGCGCCAGCAGCCAAGATATCAGGACAGGGGGTAATCAGCCCCAGCATTTT; CDR3 protein: CASSQDIRTGGNQPQHF
V gene: TRBV15; clone size: NA; J gene: TRBJ2-7; D gene: NA; CDR3 DNA: TGTGCCACCAGCAGAGGTCGGAGACAGAGGTACGAGCAGTACTTC; CDR3 protein: CATSRGRRQRYEQYF
V gene: TRBV28; clone size: few; J gene: TRBJ1-5; D gene: NA; CDR3 DNA: TGTGCCAGCAGGGCCGGGATCGAGCCCCAGCATTTT; CDR3 protein: CASRAGIEPQHF
V gene: TRBV5-4; clone size: NA; J gene: TRBJ1-3; D gene: TRBD1; CDR3 DNA: TGTGCCAGCAGCGACAGGGCATCTGGAAACACCATATATTTT; CDR3 protein: CASSDRASGNTIYF
V gene: TRBV5-1; clone size: NA; J gene: TRBJ2-2; D gene: TRBD2; CDR3 DNA: TGCGCCAGCAGCCTAGCGGGAACCGGGGAGCTGTTTTTT; CDR3 protein: CASSLAGTGELFF
V gene: TRBV5-4; clone size: NA; J gene: TRBJ2-5; D gene: NA; CDR3 DNA: TGTGCCAGCAGCCCGGGACCGGAGGGGACCCAGTACTTC; CDR3 protein: CASSPGPEGTQYF
V gene: TRBV7-9; clone size: NA; J gene: TRBJ2-7; D gene: TRBD1; CDR3 DNA: TGTGCCAGCAGCTTATCTTGGGGACAGAGTTACTACGAGCAGTACTTC; CDR3 protein: CASSLSWGQSYYEQYF
V gene: TRBV4-1; clone size: NA; J gene: TRBJ2-7; D gene: NA; CDR3 DNA: TGCGCCAGCAGCCAAGATACGGAGTACGAGCAGTACTTC; CDR3 protein: CASSQDTEYEQYF
V gene: TRBV2; clone size: NA; J gene: TRBJ1-1; D gene: NA; CDR3 DNA: TGTGCCAGCACCGGTCGCTTTAGGGGGGGATGGCCTAACACTGAAGCTTTCTTT; CDR3 protein: CASTGRFRGGWPNTEAFF
V gene: TRBV30; clone size: NA; J gene: TRBJ1-2; D gene: NA; CDR3 DNA: TGTGCCTGGAGTTCGGGTGGCTACACCTTC; CDR3 protein: CAWSSGGYTF